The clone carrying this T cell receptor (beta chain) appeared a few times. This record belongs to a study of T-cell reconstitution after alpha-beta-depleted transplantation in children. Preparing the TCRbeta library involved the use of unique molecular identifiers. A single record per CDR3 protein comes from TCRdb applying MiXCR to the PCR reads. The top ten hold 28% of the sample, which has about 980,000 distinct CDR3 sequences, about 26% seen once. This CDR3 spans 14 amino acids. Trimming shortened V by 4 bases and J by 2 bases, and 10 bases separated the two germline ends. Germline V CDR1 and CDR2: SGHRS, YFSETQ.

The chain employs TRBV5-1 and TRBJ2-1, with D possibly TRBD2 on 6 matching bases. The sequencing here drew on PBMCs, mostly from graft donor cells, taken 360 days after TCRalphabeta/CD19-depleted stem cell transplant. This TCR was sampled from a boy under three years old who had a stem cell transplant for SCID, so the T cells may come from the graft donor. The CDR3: CASSGGTPYNEQFF. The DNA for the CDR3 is TGCGCCAGCAGCGGGGGGACCCCCTACAATGAGCAGTTCTTC.